This T cell receptor beta chain derives from a study of CD8 T cells in ankylosing spondylitis. Study-level results: Relatively scarce in peripheral blood, disease-linked clones were CD8+. Reports say disease-linked clones showed up significantly more in matched ankylosing spondylitis synovial fluid.

This clonotype was detected ten times or more. The target antigen is unknown. Libraries for TCR beta were made by quantitative 5'-RACE with molecular barcodes. One entry per CDR3 protein, called by TCRdb with MiXCR from the 5' RACE reads. The sample yields about 240,000 distinct CDR3 sequences, about 11% seen once. The sample taken for sequencing was blood, either unsorted or a sorted T cell fraction (not recorded which). This sequence originates from a male donor with ankylosing spondylitis or in good health (not recorded which).

The CDR3, as DNA: TGTGCCAGCAGTTTTATTCTGGTGGGAGAAGCTTTCTTT. Translated: CASSFILVGEAFF. The chain is built from TRBV12-3 or TRBV12-4 and TRBJ1-1; D unclear. This CDR3 is 13 amino acids long. V was cut by 3 bases and J by 8 bases, with 13 bases left in between.